The present T cell receptor (beta chain) was sequenced within a study of blood T cell repertoires in COVID-19. About the research overall: Spain, Italy and the United States supplied samples that represented acute and convalescent COVID-19.

CDR3 length: 13 residues. With V trimmed by 1 base and J by 2 bases, 0 bases remained unmatched. The V gene's germline CDR1 is SGHRS and CDR2 YFSETQ. In the study's own analysis: It was from reference gene primer amplification that nucleated cell counts were estimated. The protocol was immunoSEQ multiplex PCR, while the TCRdb copy is restricted to in-frame clones and leaves out a portion. That table gives V, J and clone size, and the DNA gave D and trimming. This sample has about 59,000 clones, with about 83% found just once. The origin of this receptor is an elderly woman with acute or convalescent COVID-19. The chain couples TRBV5-1 to TRBJ2-7, with TRBD1 matching 7 bases. Sequenced material: peripheral blood. CDR3 bases: TGCGCCAGCAGCTTGCAGGGGGCCTACGAGCAGTACTTC. It encodes CASSLQGAYEQYF.